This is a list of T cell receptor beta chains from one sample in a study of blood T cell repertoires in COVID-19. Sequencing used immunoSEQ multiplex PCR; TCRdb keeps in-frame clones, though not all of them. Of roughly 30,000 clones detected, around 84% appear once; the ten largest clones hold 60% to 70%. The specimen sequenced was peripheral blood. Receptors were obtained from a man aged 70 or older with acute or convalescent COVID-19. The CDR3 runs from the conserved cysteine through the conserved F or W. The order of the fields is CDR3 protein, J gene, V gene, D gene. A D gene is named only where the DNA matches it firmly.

CASSYGAVNEQFF	TRBJ2-1	TRBV6-2/TRBV6-3	.
CASSWTGQTQYF	TRBJ2-5	TRBV28	TRBD1
CASSPSTQIPYEQYF	TRBJ2-7	TRBV7-2	.
CASSSRLAGAGEQYF	TRBJ2-7	TRBV5-4	TRBD2
CASSYPGDYGYTF	TRBJ1-2	TRBV6-2/TRBV6-3	.
CADRGGADTQYF	TRBJ2-3	TRBV30	TRBD1
CASSRAPAGYYNEQFF	TRBJ2-1	TRBV9	.
CASRDRGQETQYF	TRBJ2-5	TRBV30	TRBD1
CASSPITTSGRPDTQYF	TRBJ2-3	TRBV7-6	TRBD2
CATSDSRGVTFF	TRBJ1-1	TRBV24-1	.
CASSLANQGGKAGELFF	TRBJ2-2	TRBV5-1	.
CASGRGGASPLHF	TRBJ1-6	TRBV7-9	.
CASSLSGRARSDTQYF	TRBJ2-3	TRBV9	TRBD2
CASSQDFDRRNTIYF	TRBJ1-3	TRBV4-2	.
CASRGDRAQETQYF	TRBJ2-5	TRBV28	TRBD1
CASSLGLAPGGTDTQYF	TRBJ2-3	TRBV19	TRBD2
CASSNPRQMGEKLFF	TRBJ1-4	TRBV19	.
CAWSPGFSYEQYF	TRBJ2-7	TRBV30	.
CASSALAGPYEQYF	TRBJ2-7	TRBV6-4	TRBD2
CASSPPDRGQPQHF	TRBJ1-5	TRBV6-6	TRBD1
CASQGLGGTETQYF	TRBJ2-5	TRBV5-1	.
CASSRGRGNTEAFF	TRBJ1-1	TRBV7-9	.
CATSDPRTGRGEQFF	TRBJ2-1	TRBV24-1	TRBD1
CASSPYGTANSPLHF	TRBJ1-6	TRBV14	TRBD1
CASSYSTGGAGYEQYF	TRBJ2-7	TRBV6-2/TRBV6-3	.
CASSEEIGGEQFF	TRBJ2-1	TRBV6-1	TRBD2
CASSLPGQIHSPLHF	TRBJ1-6	TRBV5-4	TRBD1
CASSLVGPSYEQYF	TRBJ2-7	TRBV5-6	.
CASSTTGGLNQPQHF	TRBJ1-5	TRBV7-2	TRBD1
CASSIGGSALNYGYTF	TRBJ1-2	TRBV19	.
CASSQEKGAYEQYF	TRBJ2-7	TRBV4-3	TRBD1
CASRISGSPLGYTF	TRBJ1-2	TRBV28	.
CASSPQGARGYTF	TRBJ1-2	TRBV6-5	TRBD1
CATGASGVQEQFF	TRBJ2-1	TRBV6-5	TRBD2
CASAWTRVTGELFF	TRBJ2-2	TRBV5-1	TRBD2
CASSPRTGRSEKLFF	TRBJ1-4	TRBV27	TRBD1
CAWSGGATYEQYF	TRBJ2-7	TRBV30	.
CASSPRPSGGQETQYF	TRBJ2-5	TRBV18	TRBD2
CASTNWGGSTDTQYF	TRBJ2-3	TRBV5-6	TRBD2
CASSSTGDTNYGYTF	TRBJ1-2	TRBV19	.
CASSLSGDRGRNQPQHF	TRBJ1-5	TRBV28	TRBD1
CASSFSLLSSYNEQFF	TRBJ2-1	TRBV11-2	.
CASSEAQRELTGELFF	TRBJ2-2	TRBV6-1	TRBD2
CASSLWASGDTEAFF	TRBJ1-1	TRBV7-6	.
CASSLGQDGGNQPQHF	TRBJ1-5	TRBV18	TRBD1
CASSPPGQGNTGELFF	TRBJ2-2	TRBV18	TRBD1
CASSYSRQGGQETQYF	TRBJ2-5	TRBV6-5	TRBD1
CASRSPGGPHNEQFF	TRBJ2-1	TRBV6-6	TRBD2
CASSWGTSGSFNEQFF	TRBJ2-1	TRBV5-1	TRBD2